One and the same sample provided the 26 T cell receptor beta chains below, sequenced in a study of blood T cell repertoires in COVID-19. Libraries were prepared by immunoSEQ multiplex PCR; TCRdb keeps only in-frame clonotypes and omits some of them. The sample lists around 90,000 clones, approximately 86% seen once, with roughly 2.1% in the top ten. The sequenced material came from peripheral blood. The receptors derive from a man over 45 with COVID-19, enrolled during active disease.

The chain combines TRBV4-1 with TRBJ2-1, with 7 bases that match TRBD1. The length of the CDR3 is 13 residues. Germline CDR1 is MGHRA and CDR2 is YSYEKL. The J segment lost 4 bases and the V segment lost 4 bases, leaving 1 base of the junction unmatched. CDR3 nucleotides: TGCGCCAGCAGCCTGGGACAGTACAATGAGCAGTTCTTC. Its protein is CASSLGQYNEQFF.

Comment on this clone: The identical CDR3 is also encoded by other nucleotide sequences in the sample. V usage is TRBV19 and J usage is TRBJ2-7; D might be TRBD1 (5 bases). Deletions cut 5 bases from V and 1 base from J, with 12 bases between. CDR3 length: 14 residues. The V gene's germline CDR1 is LNHDA and CDR2 SQIVND (reference sequence). The CDR3 region is CASSRQGGSYEQYF. DNA of the CDR3: TGTGCCAGTAGTCGCCAGGGTGGGTCCTACGAGCAGTACTTC.

This chain joins TRBV7-9 and TRBJ1-4; unclear D gene. V was pared by 4 bases and J by 2 bases, with 11 bases between. The CDR3 loop spans 15 amino acids. Per germline, CDR1 SEHNR and CDR2 FQNEAQ (reference sequence). Here the CDR3 DNA reads TGTGCCAGCAGCTCTTACGTAGCGACTAATGAAAAACTGTTTTTT. This codes for CASSSYVATNEKLFF.

The rearrangement joins TRBV18 to TRBJ1-1; D is perhaps TRBD1 (6 bases). CDR1 is KGHSH, CDR2 LQKENI, per germline. Trimming took off 1 base at V and 2 bases at J, with 11 bases between the two ends. This CDR3 spans 15 amino acids. The CDR3 sequence: CASSPRQAINTEAFF. CDR3 sequence (DNA): TGTGCCAGCTCACCACGACAGGCAATAAACACTGAAGCTTTCTTT.

The chain links TRBV15 to TRBJ1-3, with D possibly TRBD1 on 5 matching bases. The germline V gene encodes CDR1 LNHNV and CDR2 YYDKDF (reference sequence). The CDR3 has 13 residues. Between the trimmed V and J ends, which lost 5 bases and 3 bases, there was a span of 8 bases. The CDR3 coding sequence is TGTGCCACCAGCGCAGGGCTTGGAAACACCATATATTTT. Its translation is CATSAGLGNTIYF.

This chain uses TRBV2 with TRBJ1-6; 9 positions match TRBD1. In germline, CDR1 is SNHLY, CDR2 FYNNEI. The CDR3 is 15 residues long. Unmatched junction bases numbered 6, after V lost 2 bases and J lost 10 bases. In DNA form, the CDR3 reads TGTGCCAGCAGTGAAAAGGGACAGGGAGTGTCACCCCTCCACTTT. Residues: CASSEKGQGVSPLHF.

V is TRBV6-5 and J is TRBJ1-5; D possibly corresponds to TRBD1 (5 bases). This CDR3 contains 14 residues. Deletions cut 6 bases from V and 1 base from J, with 10 bases between. The germline V gene encodes CDR1 MNHEY and CDR2 SVGAGI. CDR3 nucleotides: TGTGCCAGCAGCCCCCGGGGGAGCAATCAGCCCCAGCATTTT. Residues: CASSPRGSNQPQHF.

This clone was counted a few times. This chain joins TRBV6-6 and TRBJ1-1, with TRBD1 matching 7 bases. The CDR3 sequence is 14 residues long. Germline V gene sequence: CDR1 MNHNY, CDR2 SVGAGI (reference sequence). Trimming removed 4 bases from V and 2 bases from J; junction bases left unmatched: 4. CDR3 amino acids: CASSSGQFNTEAFF. The CDR3 coding sequence is TGTGCCAGCAGTTCGGGACAGTTTAACACTGAAGCTTTCTTT.

The V and J genes are TRBV5-1 and TRBJ1-6; D remains unclear. CDR3 length: 13 amino acids. Trimming removed 0 bases from V and 9 bases from J, with 7 bases in between. Germline assignment: CDR1 SGHRS and CDR2 YFSETQ. CDR3 sequence (DNA): TGCGCCAGCAGCTTGGGACGGGGTTCACCCCTCCACTTT. Translated, it gives CASSLGRGSPLHF.

CDR3 sequence reads: CASSEVSGGPPDTQYF. CDR3 bases: TGTGCCAGCAGTGAAGTCAGCGGGGGGCCTCCAGATACGCAGTATTTT. The gene calls are TRBV6-4 and TRBJ2-3; 9 nucleotides align to TRBD2. Germline V CDR1 and CDR2: MRHNA, SNTAGT. With V trimmed by 3 bases and J by 4 bases, 8 bases remained unmatched. The CDR3 length is 16 residues.

This chain joins TRBV6-1 and TRBJ1-3, with D tentatively TRBD1 (5 bases). Germline CDR1 is MNHNS and CDR2 is SASEGT. The germline V and J ends were trimmed by 4 bases and 0 bases, with 16 bases remaining between them. CDR3 length: 17 residues. CDR3 sequence: CASSARPDSYSGNTIYF. DNA for the CDR3: TGTGCCAGCAGTGCACGGCCTGACAGTTACTCTGGAAACACCATATATTTT.

The J gene is TRBJ2-1, the V gene TRBV29-1; TRBD2 matches at 8 bases. In germline, CDR1 is SQVTM, CDR2 ANQGSEA. The CDR3 runs 16 residues. V lost 0 bases and J lost 7; bases outside the gene matches: 11. Written as DNA, the CDR3 is TGCAGCGTTGAAGATTTCGGGGGGGCCCCTTTTAATGAGCAGTTCTTC. It yields the protein CSVEDFGGAPFNEQFF.

CDR3 region: CASSLWLAGSTDTQYF. CDR3 in DNA: TGTGCCAGCAGCTTATGGCTAGCGGGGTCCACAGATACGCAGTATTTT. This chain joins TRBV7-3 and TRBJ2-3; 9 nucleotides line up with TRBD2. The CDR3 runs to 16 residues. J lost 2 bases, V lost 2 bases, and 5 bases had no gene match. Germline assignment: CDR1 SGHTA and CDR2 FQGTGA.

The chain employs TRBV24-1 and TRBJ2-3; 14 nucleotides align to TRBD2. The CDR3 loop spans 15 amino acids. The germline CDR1 and CDR2 sequences are KGHDR and SFDVKD. The ends lost 7 bases at V and 5 bases at J; junction bases unmatched: 4. CDR3 residues: CATSVTSGGVDTQYF. CDR3 nucleotide sequence: TGTGCCACCAGCGTGACTAGCGGGGGGGTAGATACGCAGTATTTT.

The chain combines TRBV6-6 with TRBJ1-2, with 9 nucleotides matching TRBD1. Trimming took 5 bases from V and 7 from J; bases not matched to a gene: 20. CDR1 MNHNY and CDR2 SVGAGI come from the germline V gene (reference sequence). This CDR3 contains 18 residues. The CDR3 DNA is TGTGCCAGCAGTCAGACCGGGACAGGGATTACTTCTCTCTCTGGCTACACCTTC. Protein: CASSQTGTGITSLSGYTF.

This rearrangement joins TRBV6-2 or TRBV6-3 to TRBJ1-5; 7 bases are shared with TRBD1. This CDR3 is 16 amino acids long. In germline, CDR1 is MNHEY, CDR2 SVGEGT. The trim removed 2 bases at V and 7 bases at J, leaving 11 bases unmatched. CDR3 in amino acids: CASSYRLTGKYQPQHF. The CDR3 DNA follows: TGTGCCAGCAGTTACCGCTTGACAGGGAAATACCAGCCCCAGCATTTT.

Note on this clone: The sample carries other DNA sequences with the same CDR3. The chain recombines TRBV18 with TRBJ1-2, with 7 positions matching TRBD1. The germline gives CDR1 KGHSH, CDR2 LQKENI. CDR3 size: 13 residues. J was trimmed by 2 bases and V by 3 bases; bases with no gene match: 0. The CDR3 bases are TGTGCCAGCTCACCGGACAGGAACTATGGCTACACCTTC. Translation gives CASSPDRNYGYTF.

DNA for the CDR3: TGCGCCAGCAGCTTGGCAGTAGTTAGCTCCGGGGAGCTGTTTTTT. This encodes CASSLAVVSSGELFF. The chain has TRBV5-1 and TRBJ2-2; D remains unclear. The V gene's germline CDR1 is SGHRS and CDR2 YFSETQ. This CDR3 region has 15 residues. Trimming cost V 0 bases and J 6 bases, with 12 bases left between them.

CDR3 region: CASSEKGATDTQYF. The CDR3 nucleotides read TGTGCCAGCAGTGAAAAGGGGGCTACAGATACGCAGTATTTT. V and J are TRBV2 and TRBJ2-3, with 7 bases aligning to TRBD1. There are 14 residues in the CDR3. The V gene end was trimmed by 2 bases and the J gene end by 3 bases; junction bases not matched to a gene: 2. Per the germline V gene, CDR1 is SNHLY and CDR2 is FYNNEI.

This rearrangement joins TRBV2 to TRBJ1-3; 9 bases align to TRBD1. This CDR3 has 16 residues. Trimming took 6 bases from V and 0 from J; bases not matched to a gene: 6. In germline, CDR1 is SNHLY, CDR2 FYNNEI. CDR3 sequence: CASSSGGQGSGNTIYF. In DNA, the CDR3 is TGTGCCAGCAGCAGCGGGGGACAGGGCTCTGGAAACACCATATATTTT.

The rearrangement joins TRBV28 to TRBJ1-2; 8 positions agree with TRBD1. The trim removed 4 bases at V and 6 bases at J, leaving 13 bases unmatched. CDR1 and CDR2 from the germline V gene are MDHEN and SYDVKM. The CDR3 sequence is 16 residues long. For the CDR3, the DNA is TGTGCCAGCAGTTCACACACCAAACAGGGGGAACATGGCTACACCTTC. This gives the protein CASSSHTKQGEHGYTF.

V usage is TRBV30 and J usage is TRBJ1-4; D gene unclear. The germline V gene encodes CDR1 GTSNPN and CDR2 SVGIG (reference sequence). The V end lost 4 bases, the J end lost 4 bases, and 7 bases lay between the germline ends. This CDR3 contains 12 residues. CDR3 in DNA: TGTGCCTGGAACAGCTTTAATGAAAAACTGTTTTTT. Translated, it gives CAWNSFNEKLFF.

The chain combines TRBV6-5 with TRBJ1-2; no definite D call. This CDR3 contains 12 residues. Trimming took off 0 bases at V and 8 bases at J, with 7 bases between the two ends. CDR1 MNHEY and CDR2 SVGAGI come from the germline V gene. CDR3 amino acids: CASSYSGGGYTF. In DNA, the CDR3 is TGTGCCAGCAGTTACTCCGGCGGGGGCTACACCTTC.

The V gene is TRBV2, the J gene TRBJ2-1, with D possibly matching TRBD2 (5 bases). The CDR3 runs to 13 residues. V lost 4 bases and J lost 1, with 5 bases in between. The germline CDR1 and CDR2 sequences are SNHLY and FYNNEI. The CDR3 loop reads CASSGESYNEQFF. The CDR3 DNA sequence: TGTGCCAGCAGTGGGGAGTCCTACAATGAGCAGTTCTTC.

The chain is built from TRBV4-1 and TRBJ2-7; weak D call: TRBD2 (5 bases). Germline CDR1 MGHRA, CDR2 YSYEKL. The CDR3 totals 14 residues. With 3 bases removed from V and 6 bases from J, the gap between germline ends came to 15 bases. The CDR3 DNA follows: TGCGCCAGCAGCCATTCAGGACTGTGGACCGAGCAGTACTTC. Translating gives CASSHSGLWTEQYF.

J is TRBJ1-2 and V is TRBV7-9, with 8 nucleotides matching TRBD1. Losses at the gene ends were 5 bases for V and 6 bases for J; bases not matched to a gene: 8. There are 14 residues in the CDR3. Looked up from germline, CDR1 is SEHNR and CDR2 is FQNEAQ (reference sequence). The CDR3 nucleotides are TGTGCCAGCAGCCTGCCGGACAGGGTCCATGGCTACACCTTC. It translates to CASSLPDRVHGYTF.